A single sample gave rise to the 20 T cell receptor beta chains below, sequenced in a study of blood T cell repertoires in COVID-19. Sequencing was performed with immunoSEQ multiplex PCR; in TCRdb, only in-frame clones are kept and a portion is missing. Of a few hundred thousand clones in the sample, 80% to 85% are singletons; the top ten hold under 5.5%. Sequences were obtained from peripheral blood. The source is a man aged 60 to 69 with acute or convalescent COVID-19.

The chain carries TRBV18 and TRBJ2-2; TRBD2 matches 8 bases. This CDR3 has 16 residues. The V segment lost 3 bases and the J segment 5 bases; nucleotides outside the gene matches: 8. Germline V lookup: CDR1 KGHSH, CDR2 LQKENI. As DNA, the CDR3 is TGTGCCAGCTCACCGGGACTAGGTTCCGTTACCGGGGAGCTGTTTTTT. Protein product: CASSPGLGSVTGELFF.

In its sample, this clone was seen once. CDR3 sequence: CSAPSGVEQFF. The CDR3 DNA is TGCAGTGCTCCGAGCGGGGTCGAGCAGTTCTTC. V gene TRBV20-1 combines with J gene TRBJ2-1; 7 positions match TRBD2. Germline V lookup: CDR1 DFQATT, CDR2 SNEGSKA (reference sequence). Germline trimming cut 5 bases from V and 10 bases from J; bases unmatched to any gene: 5. CDR3 length: 11 amino acids.

This chain links TRBV29-1 with TRBJ2-3, with D possibly matching TRBD2 (7 bases). This CDR3 contains 14 residues. From germline, CDR1 is SQVTM and CDR2 ANQGSEA. With 3 bases removed from V and 4 bases from J, the gap between germline ends came to 14 bases. The CDR3 region has the DNA TGCAGCGTTGACAAGGGGGGGTCCGCAGATACGCAGTATTTT. Translated: CSVDKGGSADTQYF.

The CDR3, as DNA: TGTGCCAGCAGCTTCGGGACAGGGGTAAGGAATGGCTACACCTTC. This gives the protein CASSFGTGVRNGYTF. The V gene is TRBV28, the J gene TRBJ1-2; TRBD1 aligns across 10 bases. Trimming cost V 6 bases and J 6 bases; bases outside gene matches: 10. This CDR3 has 15 amino acids. Germline V gives CDR1 MDHEN, CDR2 SYDVKM.

The chain has TRBV19 and TRBJ2-7, with a weak D call TRBD1 (6 bases). The CDR3 spans 14 residues. Per the germline V gene, CDR1 is LNHDA and CDR2 is SQIVND (reference sequence). With 9 bases removed from V and 0 bases from J, the gap between germline ends came to 15 bases. CDR3 amino acids: CASNRDILSYEQYF. Here the CDR3 DNA reads TGTGCCAGCAACCGGGACATCCTCTCCTACGAGCAGTACTTC.

As for this clone: The same CDR3 also results from other DNA sequences found in this sample. The rearrangement links TRBV10-1 to TRBJ2-2; tentatively, D is TRBD1 (6 bases). The CDR3 length is 15 residues. CDR1 is WNHNN and CDR2 is SYGVQD in the germline V gene (reference sequence). Trimming removed 2 bases from V and 5 bases from J, with 12 bases in between. The CDR3: CASSEGTGLTGELFF. CDR3 nucleotides: TGCGCCAGCAGTGAGGGAACAGGGTTGACCGGGGAGCTGTTTTTT.

The chain has TRBV2 and TRBJ2-7; 10 bases are shared with TRBD2. The CDR3 covers 15 residues. Germline-derived CDR1 and CDR2 are SNHLY and FYNNEI. The V segment lost 4 bases and the J segment 4 bases; nucleotides outside the gene matches: 7. CDR3 loop: CASSVSAGGPYEQYF. The CDR3 region has the DNA TGTGCCAGCAGTGTTTCAGCGGGAGGGCCGTACGAGCAGTACTTC.

This sequence joins TRBV28 and TRBJ1-2; D might be TRBD1 (6 bases). The CDR3 extends over 15 amino acids. V gave up 5 bases and J gave up 0 bases, with 13 bases separating them. The germline CDR1 and CDR2 sequences are MDHEN and SYDVKM. Written as DNA, the CDR3 is TGTGCCAGCAGTCCTGACAGGCCCTCTAACTATGGCTACACCTTC. This encodes CASSPDRPSNYGYTF.

This clone was observed a single time. V gene TRBV7-8 combines with J gene TRBJ1-2, with D perhaps TRBD1 (6 bases). The CDR3 consists of 16 residues. V shed 5 bases and J shed 6 bases, with 22 bases lying between them. Germline V gene data show CDR1 as SGHVS and CDR2 as FQNEAQ. The chain's CDR3 is CASSPSRGGRLDGYTF. DNA of the CDR3: TGTGCCAGCAGCCCGAGTAGGGGGGGCAGACTCGATGGCTACACCTTC. The full variable domain, rest sourced from reference TRBV7-8 and TRBJ1-2, is GAGVSQSPRYKVAKRGQDVALRCDPISGHVSLFWYQQALGQGPEFLTYFQNEAQLDKSGLPSDRFFAERPEGSVSTLKIQRTQQEDSAVYLCASSPSRGGRLDGYTFGSGTRLTVV.

CDR3 protein: CASSFGQGGYGYTF. DNA of the CDR3: TGTGCCAGCAGCTTTGGACAGGGGGGGTATGGCTACACCTTC. The genes are TRBV11-2 and TRBJ1-2, with 10 bases that match TRBD1. Per the germline V gene, CDR1 is SGHAT and CDR2 is FQNNGV. V shed 3 bases, J shed 5 bases, and the junction held 3 bases outside the gene matches. The CDR3 has 14 amino acids.

J is TRBJ1-2 and V is TRBV12-5; 7 nucleotides align to TRBD1. CDR3 length: 16 residues. V lost 0 bases and J lost 8; bases outside the gene matches: 12. Germline V CDR1 and CDR2: LGHNT, FRNRAP. CDR3 loop: CASGLVLRGGAEGYTF. In DNA, the CDR3 is TGTGCTAGTGGTTTGGTCCTCAGAGGGGGCGCGGAGGGCTACACCTTC.

This chain links TRBV10-1 with TRBJ1-4, with TRBD1 identical over 7 bases. The germline gives CDR1 WNHNN, CDR2 SYGVQD (reference sequence). Losses at the gene ends were 6 bases for V and 3 bases for J; bases not matched to a gene: 13. The CDR3 totals 17 residues. The CDR3 bases are TGCGCCAGCAGAGGCGTGAGGCGGGGACAGCCTAATGAAAAACTGTTTTTT. It encodes CASRGVRRGQPNEKLFF.

The V and J genes are TRBV18 and TRBJ2-3; D is uncertain. Germline V gene sequence: CDR1 KGHSH, CDR2 LQKENI. The CDR3 loop spans 18 amino acids. The V end lost 6 bases, the J end lost 10 bases, and 32 bases lay between the germline ends. The chain's CDR3 is CASSPSEIVNGPLQAQYF. In DNA form, the CDR3 reads TGTGCCAGCTCGCCTTCCGAGATCGTAAACGGCCCCCTCCAGGCGCAGTATTTT.

CDR3 residues: CASSLVGAGVGETQYF. The DNA for the CDR3 is TGTGCCAGCAGCTTAGTAGGGGCGGGAGTGGGGGAGACCCAGTACTTC. This chain joins TRBV7-2 and TRBJ2-5; TRBD2 agrees at 7 bases. The CDR3 is 16 amino acids. Germline CDR1 reads SGHTA; CDR2 reads FQGNSA. J gave up 5 bases and V 1 base, and 10 bases lay outside the gene matches.

The V and J genes are TRBV3-1 (or the pseudogene TRBV3-2) and TRBJ2-5; TRBD2 matches 12 bases. Trimming removed 2 bases from V and 4 bases from J; junction bases left unmatched: 11. This CDR3 is 18 amino acids long. Germline V gene sequence: CDR1 LGHDT, CDR2 YNNKEL (reference sequence). The chain's CDR3 is CASSQNPTLAGGSETQYF. As DNA, the CDR3 is TGTGCCAGCAGCCAAAACCCTACACTAGCGGGGGGTTCAGAGACCCAGTACTTC.

The V gene is TRBV4-3, the J gene TRBJ2-2; D ambiguous. CDR1 and CDR2 from the germline V gene are LGHNA and YSLEER. The CDR3 is 15 residues long. V shed 0 bases and J shed 6 bases, with 11 bases lying between them. CDR3 DNA sequence: TGCGCCAGCAGCCAAGAAGCCAGGATCCCCGGGGAGCTGTTTTTT. This gives the protein CASSQEARIPGELFF.

This chain joins TRBV10-3 and TRBJ1-5; D call uncertain. Trimming left V 0 bases short and J 3 bases short, with 6 bases between. The germline V gene has CDR1 ENHRY and CDR2 SYGVKD. The CDR3 extends over 14 amino acids. As DNA, the CDR3 is TGTGCCATCAGTGAGTCGGCTCCCAATCAGCCCCAGCATTTT. Amino acid sequence: CAISESAPNQPQHF.

This chain joins TRBV5-4 and TRBJ1-2; 9 nucleotides align to TRBD1. The CDR3 consists of 14 residues. With V trimmed by 2 bases and J by 3 bases, 2 bases remained unmatched. Germline CDR1 and CDR2: SGHNT and YYREEE (reference sequence). The CDR3 spells CASSFRDRDYGYTF. The CDR3 DNA reads TGTGCCAGCAGCTTTCGGGACAGGGACTATGGCTACACCTTC.

The chain recombines TRBV19 with TRBJ1-1; TRBD1 aligns across 9 bases. Germline V gene data show CDR1 as LNHDA and CDR2 as SQIVND (reference sequence). With 4 bases clipped from V and 6 bases from J, the junction kept 9 bases outside the gene matches. This CDR3 contains 15 residues. The CDR3: CASSKPGQGIPEAFF. CDR3 nucleotides: TGTGCCAGTAGTAAACCGGGACAGGGTATACCTGAAGCTTTCTTT.

This clone occurred a few times. The chain joins TRBV19 to TRBJ1-4, with D uncertain. The CDR3 extends over 16 amino acids. Trimming removed 0 bases at V and 3 bases at J, with 11 bases between. CDR1 LNHDA and CDR2 SQIVND come from the germline V gene (reference sequence). CDR3 nucleotides: TGTGCCAGTAGTATAGATCCGGCGAGGGCTAATGAAAAACTGTTTTTT. This translates into CASSIDPARANEKLFF.